These 31 T cell receptor beta chains originate from one sample sequenced in a study of shared clonotypes between healthy human individuals (TCRdb year 2020). Library construction relied on the immunoSEQ multiplex PCR assay. Held by TCRdb, this immuneACCESS table contains in-frame sequences only and omits some clones. Under half of the omission traces to an unresolved V gene where checked; the cause of the rest is unknown. The sample table lists 550,000 to 750,000 clones, around 92% of them with a count of one. Together, the top ten hold 24% of the sample. CD8 naive samples were CD45RO-negative cells positively selected for CCR7, giving a CD45RA+CCR7+ population that excluded TemRA cells. The sequencing sample was made of naive CD8+ T cells sorted from blood. The cell subset or site tag for this specimen amounts to: CD45RA+CCR7+. These receptors were obtained from a man aged 25 to 40 in good health.

The chain links TRBV6-5 to TRBJ2-7, with D possibly being TRBD1 (5 bases). The CDR3 runs 14 residues. The germline gives CDR1 MNHEY, CDR2 SVGAGI. V was trimmed by 0 bases and J by 4 bases, leaving 10 bases between them. CDR3 region: CASSYSPDNYEQYF. The CDR3 nucleotides read TGTGCCAGCAGTTACTCACCGGACAATTACGAGCAGTACTTC.

CDR3: CASIPGLAENEQFF. CDR3 DNA sequence: TGTGCCAGCATTCCGGGACTAGCGGAAAATGAGCAGTTCTTC. V is TRBV2 and J is TRBJ2-1; TRBD2 aligns across 11 bases. Trimming took 7 bases from V and 7 from J; bases not matched to a gene: 6. CDR3 length equals 14 residues. CDR1 SNHLY and CDR2 FYNNEI come from the germline V gene.

The chain combines TRBV9 with TRBJ2-1; D remains unclear. Germline V CDR1 and CDR2: SGDLS, YYNGEE. The V end lost 3 bases, the J end lost 0 bases, and 19 bases lay between the germline ends. This CDR3 contains 18 residues. For the CDR3, the DNA is TGTGCCAGCAGCGCCCCCACGAGGAGCCGGAGCTCCTACAATGAGCAGTTCTTC. Translated: CASSAPTRSRSSYNEQFF.

The chain has TRBV5-8 and TRBJ2-3; D possibly corresponds to TRBD1 (7 bases). Germline lookup yields CDR1 SGHTS and CDR2 YDEGEE. Trimming removed 5 bases at V and 2 bases at J, with 15 bases between. The CDR3 contains 15 residues. CDR3 protein: CASRAGTANTDTQYF. CDR3 bases: TGTGCCAGCAGGGCGGGGACAGCAAACACAGATACGCAGTATTTT.

The chain couples TRBV27 to TRBJ1-2; no clear D. This CDR3 is built from 13 residues. V dropped 5 bases and J dropped 2 bases, with 9 bases sitting between them. The germline V gene encodes CDR1 MNHEY and CDR2 SMNVEV (reference sequence). The chain's CDR3 is CASSVAVNYGYTF. The DNA of the CDR3 is TGTGCCAGCAGTGTGGCAGTGAACTATGGCTACACCTTC.

The V gene is TRBV5-5, the J gene TRBJ2-3, with D perhaps given as TRBD1 or TRBD2 (5 bases each). The CDR3 sequence is 15 residues long. Germline CDR1 SGHKS, CDR2 YYEKEE (reference sequence). The V gene lost 5 bases and the J gene lost 5 bases, with 18 bases spanning the gap. The CDR3 sequence: CASRLRDGARDTQYF. Here the CDR3 DNA reads TGTGCCAGCAGACTCCGGGACGGAGCACGAGATACGCAGTATTTT.

The rearrangement uses TRBV7-6 and TRBJ2-7; a possible D gene is TRBD2 (7 bases). This CDR3 is built from 15 residues. The V gene's germline CDR1 is SGHVS and CDR2 FNYEAQ. The germline V and J ends were trimmed by 5 bases and 5 bases, with 19 bases remaining between them. Written as DNA, the CDR3 is TGTGCCAGCAGCCCGAGGGGGGGCTCGTCTCACGAGCAGTACTTC. It translates to CASSPRGGSSHEQYF.

The chain has TRBV28 and TRBJ1-4; D gene ambiguous. The germline V and J ends were trimmed by 5 bases and 10 bases, with 20 bases remaining between them. CDR1 and CDR2 from the germline V gene are MDHEN and SYDVKM. The CDR3 is made up of 15 amino acids. CDR3 loop: CASSHNREDWGKLFF. CDR3 DNA sequence: TGTGCCAGCAGTCACAACAGAGAGGATTGGGGAAAACTGTTTTTT.

The chain couples TRBV30 to TRBJ2-7; D not certain. Germline assignment: CDR1 GTSNPN and CDR2 SVGIG (reference sequence). The CDR3 is 13 amino acids. Trimming stripped 1 base from V and 2 bases from J, with 9 bases between. The CDR3 DNA reads as TGTGCCTGGAGTGAATCGGCCCCCTACGAGCAGTACTTC. Translating it yields CAWSESAPYEQYF.

The gene calls are TRBV10-1 and TRBJ1-5; maybe TRBD1 (5 bases). The V end was cut by 3 bases, the J end by 9 bases, with 12 bases between. CDR3 length equals 13 residues. The V gene's germline CDR1 is WNHNN and CDR2 SYGVQD (reference sequence). The CDR3 sequence is CASSEGALGPQHF. CDR3 nucleotides: TGCGCCAGCAGTGAAGGGGCCCTGGGGCCCCAGCATTTT.

A single count supports this clone. In the same sample, other DNA sequences code for this CDR3. CDR3 loop: CASSYGTSYEQYF. In nucleotides, the CDR3 is TGTGCCAGCAGTTACGGAACCTCCTACGAGCAGTACTTC. This chain connects TRBV6-5 to TRBJ2-7; no clear D. The CDR3 totals 13 residues. Deletions cut 2 bases from V and 0 bases from J, with 5 bases between. Germline values: CDR1 MNHEY, CDR2 SVGAGI.

This rearrangement joins TRBV2 to TRBJ1-5; TRBD1 matches at 7 bases. The V gene's germline CDR1 is SNHLY and CDR2 FYNNEI. The V and J ends lost 7 bases and 4 bases, in that order; junction bases with no gene match: 4. The CDR3 loop spans 13 amino acids. The CDR3: CASIDRVNQPQHF. The CDR3 DNA reads TGTGCCAGCATTGACAGGGTTAATCAGCCCCAGCATTTT. The variable domain in full, with the rest retrieved from reference TRBV2 and TRBJ1-5, is EPEVTQTPSHQVTQMGQEVILRCVPISNHLYFYWYRQILGQKVEFLVSFYNNEISEKSEIFDDQFSVERPDGSNFTLKIRSTKLEDSAMYFCASIDRVNQPQHFGDGTRLSIL.

The chain is built from TRBV2 and TRBJ1-4, with a tentative D call TRBD1 (5 bases). Trimming removed 6 bases at V and 5 bases at J, with 10 bases between. Germline assignment: CDR1 SNHLY and CDR2 FYNNEI. This CDR3 is 13 amino acids long. Here the CDR3 reads CASRGRANEKLFF. In DNA form, the CDR3 reads TGTGCCAGCAGGGGCAGGGCAAATGAAAAACTGTTTTTT. The variable domain in full, with the rest retrieved from reference TRBV2 and TRBJ1-4, is EPEVTQTPSHQVTQMGQEVILRCVPISNHLYFYWYRQILGQKVEFLVSFYNNEISEKSEIFDDQFSVERPDGSNFTLKIRSTKLEDSAMYFCASRGRANEKLFFGSGTQLSVL.

The V gene is TRBV5-1, the J gene TRBJ2-7; D possibly corresponds to TRBD2 (6 bases). Deletions cut 4 bases from V and 0 bases from J, with 20 bases between. The CDR3 is 17 residues long. Germline CDR1 reads SGHRS; CDR2 reads YFSETQ. The CDR3 loop reads CASSPLKGGNPSYEQYF. Written as DNA, the CDR3 is TGCGCCAGCAGCCCACTTAAGGGCGGGAACCCCTCCTACGAGCAGTACTTC.

This clone was seen a single time. The chain has TRBV19 and TRBJ1-1; D is ambiguous. The CDR3 runs 13 residues. Trimming removed 3 bases from V and 4 bases from J, with 9 bases in between. Germline V gives CDR1 LNHDA, CDR2 SQIVND (reference sequence). Here the CDR3 DNA reads TGTGCCAGTAGTATGAATGGCCGCACTGAAGCTTTCTTT. Residues: CASSMNGRTEAFF.

This clone occurred many times. The J gene is TRBJ1-1, the V gene TRBV6-1, with TRBD1 matching 7 bases. This CDR3 region has 15 residues. J was trimmed by 12 bases and V by 0 bases; bases with no gene match: 13. Germline CDR1 is MNHNS and CDR2 is SASEGT. The CDR3 protein is CASSEAQGGFFFPFF. CDR3 in DNA: TGTGCCAGCAGTGAAGCTCAAGGGGGCTTTTTCTTCCCTTTCTTT.

This rearrangement joins TRBV27 to TRBJ2-7; 7 positions match TRBD1. From germline, CDR1 is MNHEY and CDR2 SMNVEV (reference sequence). This CDR3 contains 15 residues. V shed 2 bases, J shed 4 bases, and the junction held 8 bases outside the gene matches. The CDR3 region is CASSLTGARGYEQYF. Written as DNA, the CDR3 is TGTGCCAGCAGTTTAACAGGGGCTCGTGGATACGAGCAGTACTTC.

The V gene is TRBV19, the J gene TRBJ1-1, with D hard to call. CDR3 length equals 15 residues. Looked up from germline, CDR1 is LNHDA and CDR2 is SQIVND (reference sequence). Deletions cut 5 bases from V and 1 base from J, with 14 bases between. In DNA form, the CDR3 reads TGTGCCAGTAGTCTCCCCTCCGGGTCGAACACTGAAGCTTTCTTT. Its translation is CASSLPSGSNTEAFF.

On this clone itself: This CDR3 is also generated by other DNA sequences in the sample. The chain is built from TRBV6-6 and TRBJ1-1; D is unclear. Germline values: CDR1 MNHNY, CDR2 SVGAGI (reference sequence). V dropped 0 bases and J dropped 1 base, with 3 bases sitting between them. This CDR3 spans 13 amino acids. CDR3 loop: CASSYSENTEAFF. The DNA of the CDR3 is TGTGCCAGCAGTTACTCCGAGAACACTGAAGCTTTCTTT.

This chain joins TRBV7-8 and TRBJ2-2; 7 bases are shared with TRBD2. After removal of 1 base from V and 3 bases from J, the junction contained 8 bases not matched to a gene. Germline loops: CDR1 SGHVS, CDR2 FQNEAQ. This CDR3 is built from 17 residues. The CDR3 nucleotides read TGTGCCAGCAGCTTAGACAAACGCGGGGGTGACACCGGGGAGCTGTTTTTT. This codes for CASSLDKRGGDTGELFF.

This clone was recorded only once. The chain couples TRBV4-1 to TRBJ2-1; unclear D gene. The CDR3 sequence is 13 residues long. From germline, CDR1 is MGHRA and CDR2 YSYEKL. Deletions cut 4 bases from V and 10 bases from J, with 14 bases between. The CDR3 DNA sequence: TGCGCCAGCAGCCTGGCGATGGCTGGGGAGCAGTTCTTC. Amino acids: CASSLAMAGEQFF.

The V call is TRBV11-1, the J call TRBJ1-1; no reliable D call. CDR3 size: 13 residues. Germline CDR1 reads SGHAT; CDR2 reads FQDESV (reference sequence). V lost 5 bases to trimming and J lost 1 base, with 8 bases between them. The CDR3: CASSQTGNTEAFF. CDR3 in DNA: TGTGCCAGCAGCCAGACGGGGAACACTGAAGCTTTCTTT.

Here the CDR3 reads CASSTTGDDYTF. In nucleotides, the CDR3 is TGTGCCAGCAGTACCACAGGGGATGACTACACCTTC. The chain employs TRBV28 and TRBJ1-2; 7 bases fit TRBD1. Germline CDR1 MDHEN, CDR2 SYDVKM. Trimming at V came to 5 bases and at J to 10 bases, leaving 7 bases not matched to a gene. The CDR3 consists of 12 residues.

The chain carries TRBV27 and TRBJ2-3, with D perhaps matching TRBD1 or TRBD2 (5 bases each). Between the trimmed V and J ends, which lost 1 base and 1 base, there was a span of 12 bases. The CDR3 is 16 amino acids. CDR1 and CDR2 from the germline V gene are MNHEY and SMNVEV (reference sequence). The CDR3 nucleotides read TGTGCCAGCAGTTTATTGCAGGTGGGGGGCACAGATACGCAGTATTTT. It is translated as CASSLLQVGGTDTQYF.

The V and J genes are TRBV2 and TRBJ2-7; the match to TRBD1 covers 8 bases. Germline loops: CDR1 SNHLY, CDR2 FYNNEI. The CDR3 sequence is 17 residues long. J lost 1 base, V lost 7 bases, and 15 bases had no gene match. CDR3 region: CASNEEDAGQVSYEQYF. As DNA, the CDR3 is TGTGCCAGCAACGAAGAGGATGCGGGACAGGTTTCCTACGAGCAGTACTTC.

The chain couples TRBV7-8 to TRBJ2-7; TRBD1 aligns across 7 bases. Trimming at V came to 1 base and at J to 6 bases, leaving 12 bases not matched to a gene. The CDR3 consists of 16 residues. Germline V gene lookup returns CDR1 SGHVS and CDR2 FQNEAQ. DNA of the CDR3: TGTGCCAGCAGCTTAGAATTGACAGGGTTTTTTAGCGAGCAGTACTTC. This translates into CASSLELTGFFSEQYF.

This chain connects TRBV7-2 to TRBJ2-1; no reliable D call. With 3 bases removed from V and 0 bases from J, the gap between germline ends came to 6 bases. CDR3 size: 14 residues. From germline, CDR1 is SGHTA and CDR2 FQGNSA. DNA of the CDR3: TGTGCCAGCAGCTTGTTCGACTCCTACAATGAGCAGTTCTTC. This translates into CASSLFDSYNEQFF.

The V and J genes are TRBV2 and TRBJ2-1; D is possibly TRBD2 (5 bases). This CDR3 spans 13 amino acids. Germline V lookup: CDR1 SNHLY, CDR2 FYNNEI. V was clipped by 3 bases and J by 4 bases, with 7 bases between them. CDR3 in DNA: TGTGCCAGCAGTGAGCTAGCTTACAATGAGCAGTTCTTC. Protein: CASSELAYNEQFF.

The V call is TRBV2, the J call TRBJ1-4; 7 bases line up with TRBD1. The J segment lost 8 bases and the V segment lost 5 bases, leaving 8 bases of the junction unmatched. Germline CDR1 and CDR2: SNHLY and FYNNEI. This CDR3 comprises 14 residues. The CDR3 region is CASSKTGVGEKLFF. The CDR3 coding sequence is TGTGCCAGCAGTAAAACAGGGGTCGGCGAAAAACTGTTTTTT.

The J gene is TRBJ2-7, the V gene TRBV30; TRBD1 is a possible D gene (5 bases). Trimming removed 1 base at V and 5 bases at J, with 9 bases between. Germline V CDR1 and CDR2: GTSNPN, SVGIG (reference sequence). The CDR3 runs 12 residues. The CDR3 region has the DNA TGTGCCTGGAGTGCCAGGGTGGACGAGCAGTACTTC. Translated: CAWSARVDEQYF.

The chain carries TRBV11-2 and TRBJ2-1; a possible D gene is TRBD1 (6 bases). The CDR3 contains 14 residues. V was pared by 1 base and J by 9 bases, with 13 bases between. Germline loops: CDR1 SGHAT, CDR2 FQNNGV. The CDR3 nucleotides are TGTGCCAGCAGCTTAGGGGGCAGGGGTATTGAGCAGTTCTTC. It encodes CASSLGGRGIEQFF.